These T cell receptor beta chains were read from a single sample in a study of PD-L1 blockade in urothelial cancer. Here immunoSEQ multiplex PCR was the method, and the copy in TCRdb shows in-frame clones only, minus some. The repertoire holds 35,000 to 45,000 clones, with over 75% as singletons. Source: PBMCs, taken around atezolizumab (anti-PD-L1) treatment. These receptor sequences come from a man aged 70 or older with urothelial cancer. Each CDR3 is given with its conserved first and last residue. Each record gives: V gene, J gene, clone size, D gene, CDR3 length, CDR3 protein, CDR3 DNA. The D gene is left open where the match is weak. The size of a clone is reported for some rows only, either as once, few or many, or as a class for expanded clones.

>TRBV19|TRBJ1-5|NA|NA|13
CASEQGRNQPQHF
TGTGCCAGTGAACAGGGTCGCAATCAGCCCCAGCATTTT
>TRBV4-1|TRBJ1-2|NA|TRBD1|15
CASSQPRQGNYGYTF
TGCGCCAGCAGCCAACCGCGACAGGGCAACTATGGCTACACCTTC
>TRBV7-6|TRBJ1-1|NA|TRBD1|14
CASSNTGGYTEAFF
TGTGCCAGCAGCAATACAGGGGGATACACTGAAGCTTTCTTT
>TRBV5-4|TRBJ1-1|NA|TRBD1|16
CASSPGLRDRGPEAFF
TGTGCCAGCAGCCCGGGTCTCCGGGACAGGGGACCTGAAGCTTTCTTT
>TRBV6-1|TRBJ2-7|NA|NA|15
CASSGPTVLPYEQYF
TGTGCCAGCAGTGGCCCGACAGTGCTCCCCTACGAGCAGTACTTC
>TRBV7-8|TRBJ1-6|medium-sized|NA|16
CASSLEITTYNSPLHF
TGTGCCAGCAGCTTAGAGATCACAACCTATAATTCACCCCTCCACTTT
>TRBV27|TRBJ1-4|once|NA|17
CASSPPTPLATNEKLFF
TGTGCCAGCAGTCCCCCGACACCTCTTGCAACTAATGAAAAACTGTTTTTT
>TRBV9|TRBJ2-2|NA|TRBD2|16
CASSVAASGRAGELFF
TGTGCCAGCAGCGTAGCAGCTAGCGGGAGAGCTGGGGAGCTGTTTTTT
>TRBV6-1|TRBJ2-3|NA|NA|12
CASSEEGATQYF
TGTGCCAGCAGTGAAGAAGGGGCAACGCAGTATTTT
>TRBV29-1|TRBJ1-1|NA|TRBD1|14
CSARRGRRTTEAFF
TGCAGCGCGCGCAGGGGGCGTCGGACCACTGAAGCTTTCTTT
>TRBV5-1|TRBJ2-1|NA|TRBD2|17
CASTPRHLAGGGNEQFF
TGCGCCAGCACCCCCCGCCATCTAGCGGGGGGGGGAAATGAGCAGTTCTTC
>TRBV18|TRBJ2-1|NA|TRBD2|17
CASSPPRRSGGDNEQFF
TGTGCCAGCTCACCACCTCGTCGGAGCGGGGGGGACAATGAGCAGTTCTTC
>TRBV18|TRBJ2-7|NA|NA|14
CASSPPSNSYEQYF
TGTGCCAGCTCACCACCTAGCAACTCCTACGAGCAGTACTTC
>TRBV7-2|TRBJ2-7|NA|NA|14
CASSLADTTYEQYF
TGTGCCAGCAGCTTAGCCGATACTACCTACGAGCAGTACTTC
>TRBV6-4|TRBJ2-2|NA|NA|14
CASSDTGDTGELFF
TGTGCCAGCAGTGACACGGGGGACACCGGGGAGCTGTTTTTT
>TRBV5-6|TRBJ2-1|NA|NA|14
CASSSQGDYNEQFF
TGTGCCAGCAGCTCCCAAGGGGACTACAATGAGCAGTTCTTC
>TRBV7-8|TRBJ1-2|NA|TRBD1|13
CASSPQGAGGYTF
TGTGCCAGCAGCCCACAGGGGGCAGGTGGCTACACCTTC
>TRBV5-5|TRBJ1-5|NA|NA|15
CASSYRGNSNQPQHF
TGTGCCAGCAGTTATCGGGGTAATAGCAATCAGCCCCAGCATTTT
>TRBV15|TRBJ2-5|NA|NA|16
CATSREKTRYQETQYF
TGTGCCACCAGCAGAGAAAAGACAAGGTACCAAGAGACCCAGTACTTC
>TRBV19|TRBJ1-5|NA|NA|16
CASSPLGGASNQPQHF
TGTGCCAGTAGTCCCTTGGGAGGGGCAAGCAATCAGCCCCAGCATTTT
>TRBV5-1|TRBJ2-7|NA|TRBD1|15
CASSRRGTGVYEQYF
TGCGCCAGCAGCAGAAGGGGAACAGGGGTCTACGAGCAGTACTTC
>TRBV28|TRBJ2-1|NA|NA|15
CASAPEASPYNEQFF
TGTGCCAGCGCCCCCGAGGCTTCACCCTACAATGAGCAGTTCTTC
>TRBV7-3|TRBJ2-1|NA|TRBD2|14
CASSLTGGRADQFF
TGTGCCAGCAGCTTAACAGGCGGGAGGGCCGATCAGTTCTTC
>TRBV5-1|TRBJ2-7|few|TRBD1|14
CASSLGQGPYEQYF
TGCGCCAGCAGCTTAGGACAGGGCCCCTACGAGCAGTACTTC
>TRBV19|TRBJ2-6|NA|TRBD1|17
CASSTLDRGSGANVLTF
TGTGCCAGTAGTACTCTGGACAGGGGCTCTGGGGCCAACGTCCTGACTTTC
>TRBV19|TRBJ2-7|NA|NA|14
CASSIAAHSYEQYF
TGTGCCAGTAGTATCGCGGCACACTCCTACGAGCAGTACTTC
>TRBV9|TRBJ1-2|NA|TRBD1|14
CASSPGTGDYGYTF
TGTGCCAGCAGCCCTGGGACAGGGGACTATGGCTACACCTTC
>TRBV6-1|TRBJ1-1|NA|TRBD1|14
CASSGQGWVTEAFF
TGTGCCAGCAGTGGACAGGGATGGGTCACTGAAGCTTTCTTT
>TRBV6-5|TRBJ1-1|NA|NA|14
CASSYRPQGTEAFF
TGTGCCAGCAGTTACAGGCCTCAGGGGACTGAAGCTTTCTTT
>TRBV7-2|TRBJ2-7|NA|NA|12
CASSVYLYEQYF
TGTGCCAGCAGCGTATATCTGTACGAGCAGTACTTC
>TRBV6-5|TRBJ1-1|NA|NA|12
CASSVPGTEAFF
TGTGCCAGCAGTGTCCCGGGCACTGAAGCTTTCTTT
>TRBV28|TRBJ1-2|NA|NA|20
CASSSPYGSGALGANYGYTF
TGTGCCAGCAGTTCCCCTTACGGTTCAGGGGCCCTTGGAGCTAACTATGGCTACACCTTC
>TRBV18|TRBJ2-1|medium-sized|TRBD1|14
CASSPTGFYNEQFF
TGTGCCAGCTCACCGACAGGGTTCTACAATGAGCAGTTCTTC
>TRBV7-2|TRBJ2-1|NA|NA|15
CASSPRYREYNEQFF
TGTGCCAGCAGCCCGCGGTACCGGGAGTACAATGAGCAGTTCTTC
>TRBV23-1|TRBJ2-6|NA|NA|19
CASTPRQIPESSGANVLTF
TGCGCCAGCACACCGAGACAGATACCCGAAAGCTCTGGGGCCAACGTCCTGACTTTC
>TRBV7-8|TRBJ2-2|NA|NA|17
CASSLGWLVLNTGELFF
TGTGCCAGCAGCTTAGGTTGGCTAGTCCTGAACACCGGGGAGCTGTTTTTT
>TRBV7-9|TRBJ2-7|NA|NA|14
CASSLSGPMNEQYF
TGTGCCAGCAGCCTAAGCGGGCCAATGAACGAGCAGTACTTC
>TRBV18|TRBJ1-1|NA|TRBD1|16
CASSLGQVDLNTEAFF
TGTGCCAGCTCACTGGGACAGGTTGATTTGAACACTGAAGCTTTCTTT
>TRBV7-7|TRBJ2-3|NA|TRBD2|13
CASSRDYTDTQYF
TGTGCCAGCAGCCGGGACTACACAGATACGCAGTATTTT
>TRBV7-3|TRBJ1-1|NA|TRBD1|15
CASSLMTGGHTEAFF
TGTGCCAGCAGCTTAATGACAGGGGGGCACACTGAAGCTTTCTTT
>TRBV11-2|TRBJ2-7|NA|TRBD2|14
CASRAATSILEQYF
TGTGCCAGCAGGGCCGCGACTAGCATTCTCGAGCAGTACTTC
>TRBV7-8|TRBJ2-1|NA|TRBD2|15
CASTKAGGGLNEQFF
TGTGCCAGCACAAAAGCGGGGGGAGGGTTAAATGAGCAGTTCTTC
>TRBV2|TRBJ1-4|NA|NA|13
CASTNRRNEKLFF
TGTGCCAGCACAAACAGGCGTAATGAAAAACTGTTTTTT
>TRBV9|TRBJ2-1|NA|TRBD2|15
CASTKTSVSYNEQFF
TGTGCCAGCACCAAGACTAGCGTGTCCTACAATGAGCAGTTCTTC
>TRBV9|TRBJ1-4|NA|NA|16
CASSVGPGTGGEKLFF
TGTGCCAGCAGCGTGGGACCCGGGACGGGGGGTGAAAAACTGTTTTTT
>TRBV5-6|TRBJ2-7|NA|NA|15
CASSPLGRGSYEQYF
TGTGCCAGCAGCCCCCTCGGACGGGGATCCTACGAGCAGTACTTC
>TRBV25-1|TRBJ1-4|NA|TRBD1|16
CASSEWGTGSNEKLFF
TGTGCCAGCAGTGAATGGGGGACAGGGTCTAATGAAAAACTGTTTTTT
>TRBV28|TRBJ2-7|NA|TRBD1|13
CASSSGGPYEQYF
TGTGCCAGCAGCTCAGGGGGCCCCTACGAGCAGTACTTC